The 25 T cell receptor beta chains below come from one sample, sequenced in a study of cytomegalovirus exposure and HLA in healthy donors. The primer mix had 60 Vbeta and 13 Jbeta primers. Method: immunoSEQ multiplex PCR; TCRdb's copy keeps in-frame clones and lacks some. Of about 170,000 clones in the sample, approximately 70% are singletons; the top ten hold around 6.8%. Sequencing was performed on PBMCs. Receptors originate from a man aged 40-49 years in good health and CMV-seropositive.

This clone was counted many times. This chain uses TRBV11-2 with TRBJ1-2; unclear D gene. Deletions cut 7 bases from V and 10 bases from J, with 19 bases between. From germline, CDR1 is SGHAT and CDR2 FQNNGV. The CDR3 sequence is 13 residues long. The CDR3 reads CASTLAVSSAYTF. The DNA for the CDR3 is TGTGCCAGCACCCTAGCGGTGTCATCCGCCTACACCTTC.

The CDR3 coding sequence is TGTGCCAGCAGGATGGGACAGGGTATGTCGGAAGCTTTCTTT. Residues: CASRMGQGMSEAFF. The chain combines TRBV6-1 with TRBJ1-1; TRBD1 aligns across 9 bases. V lost 6 bases and J lost 8; bases outside the gene matches: 10. Germline V gene lookup returns CDR1 MNHNS and CDR2 SASEGT. The CDR3 is 14 residues long.

This clone was picked up many times. V usage is TRBV10-3 and J usage is TRBJ1-2; possible D gene TRBD1, 6 bases. The CDR3 loop spans 14 amino acids. Germline V gene data show CDR1 as ENHRY and CDR2 as SYGVKD. Trimming shortened V by 8 bases and J by 4 bases, and 17 bases separated the two germline ends. In nucleotides, the CDR3 is TGTGCCATCCATGCGGGGGCGATCGGCTATGGCTACACCTTC. This translates into CAIHAGAIGYGYTF.

Details on this clone: An end of the junction differs from the germline gene, which may be a read error. V is TRBV7-7 and J is TRBJ2-2, with a tentative D call TRBD2 (5 bases). CDR3 length: 12 residues. CDR1 and CDR2 from the germline V gene are SSHAT and FNYEAQ (reference sequence). The CDR3 loop is CASSTGAGELFF. In nucleotides, the CDR3 is TGTGCTAGCAGCACCGGGGCCGGGGAGCTGTTTTTT.

This sequence joins TRBV30 and TRBJ2-7; 8 bases are shared with TRBD1. Germline V CDR1 and CDR2: GTSNPN, SVGIG (reference sequence). After removal of 3 bases from V and 4 bases from J, the junction contained 8 bases not matched to a gene. The CDR3 totals 14 residues. The CDR3 loop reads CAWRTGTGLYEQYF. CDR3 DNA sequence: TGTGCCTGGAGAACCGGGACAGGCCTATACGAGCAGTACTTC.

The count of this clone is one. The V gene is TRBV4-3, the J gene TRBJ1-4; TRBD1 is a possible D gene (5 bases). The V and J ends lost 0 bases and 6 bases respectively, with 14 bases between them. The CDR3 totals 16 residues. Germline V gene lookup returns CDR1 LGHNA and CDR2 YSLEER. The CDR3 region has the DNA TGCGCCAGCAGCCAAGATCGGGGGACGCCCTATGAAAAACTGTTTTTT. Its translation is CASSQDRGTPYEKLFF.

V is TRBV10-3 and J is TRBJ1-2, with 9 bases fitting TRBD1. The CDR3 has 18 amino acids. The V and J ends lost 0 bases and 8 bases, in that order; junction bases with no gene match: 16. Germline lookup yields CDR1 ENHRY and CDR2 SYGVKD. CDR3 sequence: CAISESGDRDRSIGGYTF. CDR3 bases: TGTGCCATCAGTGAGTCGGGGGACAGGGACCGCTCTATCGGAGGCTACACCTTC.

This clone showed up just a few times. The J gene is TRBJ2-5, the V gene TRBV5-1, with TRBD1 as a possible D gene (5 bases). CDR1 is SGHRS and CDR2 is YFSETQ in the germline V gene. This CDR3 region has 14 residues. Trimming removed 2 bases from V and 1 base from J, with 9 bases in between. CDR3 sequence (DNA): TGCGCCAGCAGCTTAACAGGTTCCCAAGAGACCCAGTACTTC. It translates to CASSLTGSQETQYF.

Only a few counts were recorded for this clone. The chain is built from TRBV27 and TRBJ1-5, with D tentatively TRBD1 (5 bases). Trimming pared 0 bases from V and 6 bases from J, leaving 12 bases between. In germline, CDR1 is MNHEY, CDR2 SMNVEV (reference sequence). The CDR3 runs to 15 residues. The CDR3 region has the DNA TGTGCCAGCAGTTTATCGCAGGGTTGGAGTCAGCCCCAGCATTTT. Translation: CASSLSQGWSQPQHF.

This clone has only one observation. This rearrangement joins TRBV5-6 to TRBJ2-5, with D perhaps TRBD2 (5 bases). Germline-derived CDR1 and CDR2 are SGHDT and YYEEEE. This CDR3 is 14 amino acids long. V gave up 4 bases and J gave up 5 bases, with 15 bases separating them. In nucleotides, the CDR3 is TGTGCCAGCAGCGCCTCGTTAGGCGGGGAGACCCAGTACTTC. Its translation: CASSASLGGETQYF.

To note about this clone: This specimen includes other DNA sequences encoding the same CDR3. V is TRBV19 and J is TRBJ1-1; no reliable D call. V was shortened by 1 base and J by 0 bases, with 9 bases between the two germline ends. CDR3 length equals 15 residues. Germline-derived CDR1 and CDR2 are LNHDA and SQIVND (reference sequence). CDR3 loop: CASSIGTVMNTEAFF. The DNA of the CDR3 is TGTGCCAGTAGTATAGGTACAGTTATGAACACTGAAGCTTTCTTT.

The chain recombines TRBV5-4 with TRBJ1-1; D gene ambiguous. V was cut by 0 bases and J by 6 bases, with 12 bases left in between. CDR3 length equals 14 residues. In germline, CDR1 is SGHNT, CDR2 YYREEE (reference sequence). In nucleotides, the CDR3 is TGTGCCAGCAGCTTGGGTGGTTTGGCAGCTGAAGCTTTCTTT. Residues: CASSLGGLAAEAFF.

The chain employs TRBV7-9 and TRBJ1-2; D is ambiguous. The length of the CDR3 is 13 residues. Per the germline V gene, CDR1 is SEHNR and CDR2 is FQNEAQ (reference sequence). V was cut by 7 bases and J by 4 bases, with 13 bases left in between. In nucleotides, the CDR3 is TGTGCCAGCACCAATTACAGCGGCTATGGCTACACCTTC. Translated: CASTNYSGYGYTF.

This sequence joins TRBV5-4 and TRBJ2-5; D is unclear. Trimming removed 4 bases at V and 5 bases at J, with 9 bases between. CDR3 length: 12 amino acids. Looked up from germline, CDR1 is SGHNT and CDR2 is YYREEE (reference sequence). CDR3 sequence: CASSSSRETQYF. In DNA form, the CDR3 reads TGTGCCAGCAGCAGCTCGAGGGAGACCCAGTACTTC.

This clone was seen a handful of times. V is TRBV7-9 and J is TRBJ1-4; D is ambiguous. Trimming pared 4 bases from V and 8 bases from J, leaving 14 bases between. This CDR3 has 14 amino acids. In germline, CDR1 is SEHNR, CDR2 FQNEAQ (reference sequence). The CDR3 loop is CASSSDPSGEKLFF. In DNA, the CDR3 is TGTGCCAGCAGCTCCGACCCGTCGGGAGAAAAACTGTTTTTT.

This sequence joins TRBV12-5 and TRBJ2-7, with TRBD1 identical over 10 bases. The CDR3 has 16 amino acids. The V segment lost 3 bases and the J segment 2 bases; nucleotides outside the gene matches: 7. CDR1 is LGHNT and CDR2 is FRNRAP in the germline V gene. The DNA of the CDR3 is TGTGCTAGTGGTTTCCGACAGGGGGCGCGGACCTACGAGCAGTACTTC. This encodes CASGFRQGARTYEQYF.

This clone was recorded a few times. This chain links TRBV9 with TRBJ2-1, with D perhaps matching TRBD1 (5 bases). The CDR3 sequence is 16 residues long. V lost 4 bases, J lost 0 bases, and 14 bases lay in between. Per the germline V gene, CDR1 is SGDLS and CDR2 is YYNGEE. CDR3 bases: TGTGCCAGCAGCCCCCCCCAGGGTCCCTCCTACAATGAGCAGTTCTTC. It translates to CASSPPQGPSYNEQFF.

The V call is TRBV6-6, the J call TRBJ1-6, with D uncertain. V was pared by 5 bases and J by 0 bases, with 8 bases between. The CDR3 has 15 amino acids. Germline V lookup: CDR1 MNHNY, CDR2 SVGAGI (reference sequence). The CDR3 DNA reads as TGTGCCAGCAGTGTAGGGAGCTCCTATAATTCACCCCTCCACTTT. Amino acids: CASSVGSSYNSPLHF.

The chain employs TRBV19 and TRBJ2-5; maybe TRBD1 (5 bases). Trimming took off 6 bases at V and 5 bases at J, with 16 bases between the two ends. The germline gives CDR1 LNHDA, CDR2 SQIVND (reference sequence). This CDR3 is built from 14 residues. For the CDR3, the DNA is TGTGCCAGTAGACCGGACATGACGAGGGAGACCCAGTACTTC. Its protein product is CASRPDMTRETQYF.

The rearrangement links TRBV7-2 to TRBJ2-6; D not resolved. This CDR3 is 13 amino acids long. Germline loops: CDR1 SGHTA, CDR2 FQGNSA. The V end was cut by 0 bases, the J end by 7 bases, with 4 bases between. The CDR3 loop is CASSLAAANVLTF. Here the CDR3 DNA reads TGTGCCAGCAGCTTAGCGGCCGCCAACGTCCTGACTTTC.

The genes are TRBV14 and TRBJ1-6; 7 positions agree with TRBD1. The CDR3 consists of 15 residues. The junction had 4 bases not matched to a gene; V was cut back by 0 bases and J by 8 bases. Germline V lookup: CDR1 SGHDN, CDR2 FVKESK. For the CDR3, the DNA is TGTGCCAGCAGCCAAGATCAGGGGGTGTATTCACCCCTCCACTTT. Residues: CASSQDQGVYSPLHF.

The chain employs TRBV9 and TRBJ1-5; no clear D gene. Per germline, CDR1 SGDLS and CDR2 YYNGEE. The V and J ends lost 0 bases and 4 bases respectively, with 11 bases between them. The CDR3 is made up of 15 amino acids. The CDR3: CASSVGGYGNQPQHF. DNA for the CDR3: TGTGCCAGCAGCGTAGGAGGGTACGGGAATCAGCCCCAGCATTTT.

The genes are TRBV2 and TRBJ1-5; a possible D gene is TRBD1 (5 bases). V gave up 3 bases and J gave up 9 bases, with 15 bases separating them. The CDR3 contains 14 residues. Germline lookup yields CDR1 SNHLY and CDR2 FYNNEI. Here the CDR3 reads CASSEGRARGPQHF. The CDR3 region has the DNA TGTGCCAGCAGTGAGGGCAGGGCGAGAGGGCCCCAGCATTTT.

The chain carries TRBV27 and TRBJ2-3; 10 bases line up with TRBD2. CDR3 length equals 16 residues. The junction had 5 bases not matched to a gene; V was cut back by 4 bases and J by 1 base. CDR1 and CDR2 from the germline V gene are MNHEY and SMNVEV (reference sequence). The DNA for the CDR3 is TGTGCCAGCAGTTCACTAGCGGGGCATCGCACAGATACGCAGTATTTT. It translates to CASSSLAGHRTDTQYF.

The J gene is TRBJ1-5, the V gene TRBV15; D not resolved. The CDR3 contains 15 residues. Per germline, CDR1 LNHNV and CDR2 YYDKDF (reference sequence). V gave up 5 bases and J gave up 2 bases, with 13 bases separating them. The CDR3 bases are TGTGCCACCAGCGCCCGAAGCGGGGGCAATCAGCCCCAGCATTTT. Translated: CATSARSGGNQPQHF.